Each of the 23 T cell receptor beta chains below was sequenced from the same sample in a study of OX40 agonist ivuxolimab in advanced cancers. The library was produced with the immunoSEQ multiplex PCR assay. In its TCRdb copy, this immuneACCESS table keeps in-frame sequences only and misses some clones. Where compared with another copy, unresolved V genes explain less than half of these, and the others have no known cause. Present in this sample are tens of thousands of clones, 91% of which were seen just once. Of the sample, almost 8.5% is held by the ten largest clones. The source was CD4+ or CD8+ T cells sorted from blood, collected in a trial of the OX40 agonist ivuxolimab. These receptors were taken from an adult with an advanced solid tumor such as melanoma, head and neck, liver or kidney cancer.

The V gene is TRBV15, the J gene TRBJ1-5, with D perhaps TRBD1 (6 bases). CDR1 is LNHNV, CDR2 YYDKDF, per germline (reference sequence). V was cut by 3 bases and J by 7 bases, with 13 bases left in between. CDR3 length equals 14 residues. The CDR3 protein is CATSRTNGGQPQHF. CDR3 nucleotides: TGTGCCACCAGCAGGACGAACGGGGGCCAGCCCCAGCATTTT.

The chain links TRBV9 to TRBJ1-3; D gene uncertain. The CDR3 totals 14 residues. V shed 3 bases and J shed 0 bases, with 7 bases lying between them. Germline loops: CDR1 SGDLS, CDR2 YYNGEE. CDR3 coding DNA: TGTGCCAGCAGCGGGCGGCTCTCTGGAAACACCATATATTTT. Residues: CASSGRLSGNTIYF.

The chain uses TRBV19 and TRBJ1-2, with 7 bases fitting TRBD1. Germline V gene data show CDR1 as LNHDA and CDR2 as SQIVND (reference sequence). The CDR3 is made up of 14 amino acids. Trimming removed 5 bases from V and 8 bases from J; junction bases left unmatched: 11. This CDR3 is CASSYRGEFEGYTF. CDR3 bases: TGTGCCAGTAGTTACAGGGGAGAGTTCGAGGGCTACACCTTC.

This chain connects TRBV28 to TRBJ1-1, with D perhaps TRBD1 (6 bases). The CDR3 has 16 amino acids. CDR1 is MDHEN, CDR2 SYDVKM, per germline. The V and J ends lost 3 bases and 4 bases respectively, with 18 bases between them. CDR3 amino acids: CASSFRGRGDGTEAFF. The CDR3 DNA sequence: TGTGCCAGCAGTTTTCGCGGCAGGGGAGACGGCACTGAAGCTTTCTTT.

The chain couples TRBV6-6 to TRBJ2-6, with D hard to call. The CDR3 covers 11 residues. Germline V gives CDR1 MNHNY, CDR2 SVGAGI (reference sequence). V was pared by 7 bases and J by 12 bases, with 10 bases between. The CDR3 bases are TGTGCCAGCACTTCGTCCGGCGTCCTGACTTTC. It is translated as CASTSSGVLTF.

The chain carries TRBV5-4 and TRBJ2-1; unclear D gene. This CDR3 contains 13 residues. Between the trimmed V and J ends, which lost 0 bases and 4 bases, there was a span of 5 bases. Germline values: CDR1 SGHNT, CDR2 YYREEE (reference sequence). The CDR3 here is CASSLDNYNEQFF. In DNA form, the CDR3 reads TGTGCCAGCAGCTTGGACAATTACAATGAGCAGTTCTTC.

The V call is TRBV9, the J call TRBJ2-1; 7 bases align to TRBD2. CDR3 size: 15 residues. The V gene end was trimmed by 2 bases and the J gene end by 3 bases; junction bases not matched to a gene: 5. CDR1 is SGDLS and CDR2 is YYNGEE in the germline V gene. The CDR3 DNA sequence: TGTGCCAGCAGCGTGGCTAGCGGTATCTACAATGAGCAGTTCTTC. It translates to CASSVASGIYNEQFF.

V usage is TRBV28 and J usage is TRBJ1-5; D uncertain. Between the trimmed V and J ends, which lost 3 bases and 1 base, there was a span of 13 bases. This CDR3 is 16 amino acids long. Germline loops: CDR1 MDHEN, CDR2 SYDVKM. The CDR3 region has the DNA TGTGCCAGCAGTTTGTTCGTTGGAGAGAGCAATCAGCCCCAGCATTTT. It yields the protein CASSLFVGESNQPQHF.

J is TRBJ1-5 and V is TRBV4-3; D remains ambiguous. Germline V gives CDR1 LGHNA, CDR2 YSLEER. Trimming took 0 bases from V and 3 from J, leaving 9 bases between them. The CDR3 spans 15 residues. In nucleotides, the CDR3 is TGCGCCAGCAGCCAAGACTCAGGATTCAATCAGCCCCAGCATTTT. Translated, it gives CASSQDSGFNQPQHF.

The gene calls are TRBV15 and TRBJ2-1; TRBD2 agrees at 13 bases. This CDR3 region has 17 residues. Trimming took 2 bases from V and 8 from J; bases not matched to a gene: 9. Looked up from germline, CDR1 is LNHNV and CDR2 is YYDKDF (reference sequence). The CDR3 DNA is TGTGCCACCAGCAGACCACTAGCGGGAGGGCCGGTAGATGAGCAGTTCTTC. It encodes CATSRPLAGGPVDEQFF.

The chain is built from TRBV27 and TRBJ2-1, with D hard to call. The CDR3 length is 12 residues. Trimming took off 3 bases at V and 9 bases at J, with 9 bases between the two ends. CDR1 is MNHEY and CDR2 is SMNVEV in the germline V gene (reference sequence). CDR3 bases: TGTGCCAGCAGTTTCGAGTACGGTGAGCAGTTCTTC. Translating it yields CASSFEYGEQFF.

The genes are TRBV10-3 and TRBJ1-5, with D unresolved. Germline loops: CDR1 ENHRY, CDR2 SYGVKD. The CDR3 has 14 residues. V shed 6 bases and J shed 0 bases, with 9 bases lying between them. As DNA, the CDR3 is TGTGCCATCAGCCCAGACGGTAGCAATCAGCCCCAGCATTTT. Translation: CAISPDGSNQPQHF.

The chain employs TRBV11-2 and TRBJ2-7; the D is unclear. The CDR3 spans 13 residues. V lost 0 bases to trimming and J lost 2 bases, with 5 bases between them. Germline V gene sequence: CDR1 SGHAT, CDR2 FQNNGV. CDR3 DNA sequence: TGTGCCAGCAGCTTAGAGACCCCCTACGAGCAGTACTTC. Translation: CASSLETPYEQYF.

The rearrangement joins TRBV10-3 to TRBJ2-3, with 8 bases that match TRBD2. CDR1 is ENHRY, CDR2 SYGVKD, per germline. The V segment lost 5 bases and the J segment 5 bases; nucleotides outside the gene matches: 6. The CDR3 sequence is 14 residues long. CDR3 residues: CAISTTSAGDTQYF. The CDR3 nucleotides read TGTGCCATCAGTACGACTAGCGCCGGAGATACGCAGTATTTT.

The chain joins TRBV5-1 to TRBJ1-4; D possibly corresponds to TRBD1 (6 bases). V was shortened by 2 bases and J by 4 bases, with 12 bases between the two germline ends. The CDR3 totals 15 residues. Per germline, CDR1 SGHRS and CDR2 YFSETQ. Here the CDR3 reads CASSFYTGSNEKLFF. The DNA for the CDR3 is TGCGCCAGCAGCTTTTACACAGGGAGTAATGAAAAACTGTTTTTT.

The V and J genes are TRBV7-9 and TRBJ2-5, with D maybe TRBD1 (6 bases). Trimming took 2 bases from V and 3 from J, leaving 19 bases between them. The CDR3 has 17 residues. CDR1 and CDR2 from the germline V gene are SEHNR and FQNEAQ (reference sequence). The CDR3 is CASSLFGAGEDEETQYF. For the CDR3, the DNA is TGTGCCAGCAGCTTATTTGGTGCAGGGGAAGACGAAGAGACCCAGTACTTC.

The chain joins TRBV11-2 to TRBJ2-1, with 14 nucleotides matching TRBD2. Germline CDR1 and CDR2: SGHAT and FQNNGV. The V segment lost 4 bases and the J segment 4 bases; nucleotides outside the gene matches: 9. The CDR3 has 18 amino acids. The CDR3: CASSYGLAGGRKYNEQFF. The CDR3 DNA reads TGTGCCAGCAGCTACGGACTAGCGGGGGGCCGAAAGTACAATGAGCAGTTCTTC.

This clone was observed once. This chain links TRBV13 with TRBJ2-3; D is uncertain. Trimming cost V 4 bases and J 2 bases, with 4 bases left between them. CDR1 and CDR2 (germline): PRHDT, FYEKMQ (reference sequence). The CDR3 sequence is 12 residues long. Written as DNA, the CDR3 is TGTGCCAGCAGCTCCCTCACAGATACGCAGTATTTT. Translating gives CASSSLTDTQYF.

This sequence joins TRBV19 and TRBJ1-6, with TRBD1 identical over 7 bases. V dropped 5 bases and J dropped 10; count of bases not matched to a gene: 5. This CDR3 has 13 amino acids. From germline, CDR1 is LNHDA and CDR2 SQIVND (reference sequence). The CDR3 region has the DNA TGTGCCAGTAGTTGGCAGGGGGACTCACCCCTCCACTTT. It yields the protein CASSWQGDSPLHF.

Remarks on this clone: The junction departs from germline at one end; a sequencing error may be responsible. The gene calls are TRBV6-4 and TRBJ1-2; D remains ambiguous. The germline gives CDR1 MRHNA, CDR2 SNTAGT. The CDR3 runs 15 residues. The chain's CDR3 is CASSVLVSHGKTYGF. The CDR3 nucleotides read TGTGCCAGCAGTGTATTGGTCTCACACGGAAAGACCTATGGCTTC.

The chain employs TRBV11-3 and TRBJ2-3, with D maybe TRBD2 (5 bases). CDR1 and CDR2 (germline): SGHNT, YENEEA. This CDR3 comprises 14 residues. With 4 bases removed from V and 6 bases from J, the gap between germline ends came to 14 bases. This CDR3 reads CASSSYSDLDTQYF. For the CDR3, the DNA is TGTGCCAGCAGCTCCTATAGCGATTTGGATACGCAGTATTTT.

Note on this clone: Other DNA sequences in the same sample also yield this CDR3. This chain connects TRBV27 to TRBJ2-3; TRBD2 matches at 9 bases. CDR3 length equals 15 residues. J was trimmed by 3 bases and V by 6 bases; bases with no gene match: 7. Germline V gives CDR1 MNHEY, CDR2 SMNVEV (reference sequence). This CDR3 reads CASSPTSGPTDTQYF. As DNA, the CDR3 is TGTGCCAGCAGCCCGACTAGCGGCCCAACAGATACGCAGTATTTT.

The chain carries TRBV5-1 and TRBJ1-1; 7 bases fit TRBD1. This CDR3 comprises 14 residues. Germline loops: CDR1 SGHRS, CDR2 YFSETQ. The V gene end was trimmed by 4 bases and the J gene end by 1 base; junction bases not matched to a gene: 4. The CDR3 here is CASSADRENTEAFF. The CDR3 DNA follows: TGCGCCAGCAGCGCCGACAGGGAGAACACTGAAGCTTTCTTT.